This TCR beta chain was recovered during a study of blood T cell repertoires in COVID-19 (dated by TCRdb to about 2020). Concerning the study at large: Samples covering the acute and convalescent phases of COVID-19 were provided by collaborators in the United States, Italy and Spain. Subjects who had been exposed to COVID-19, were actively infected with it, or had recovered from it provided the deeply sampled blood TCRbeta repertoires that made up the dataset. Where available, HLA class I and class II types were taken from metadata supplied by the sample provider and were not determined by assay-based typing. The prospective study material was composed of cDNA or gDNA derived from T cells, B-cell-depleted T cells, or PBMCs. Samples were obtained from the ongoing ImmuneRACE study (first 160 participants) and from 1,254 subjects provided by 6 global collaborators. Nearly every sample came with metadata listing a de-identified subject ID, COVID-19 status, age in years and sex. A freely available public database, intended as a resource for researchers studying the immune response to SARS-CoV-2, is where the repertoires were released. Points the paper makes about the study in general: Clinical and demographic metadata were provided uncurated, with the amount varying by source and participant.

Collaborating institutions collected whole blood in K2EDTA tubes following their own protocols. Collaborator samples were shipped for TCRbeta analysis as frozen whole blood, isolated PBMCs, or DNA extracted from either sample type. A word on this clone: This clone's antigen is unknown. No base quality information exists; no much larger clone differs at one position.

TCRbeta CDR3 regions were amplified from genomic DNA using the immunoSEQ Assay, a bias-controlled multiplex PCR. The study's processing was this. The number of nucleated cells in each sample was estimated from the amplification of reference gene primers within the assay. Sequence reads were collapsed and filtered to measure the absolute abundance of every unique TCRbeta CDR3 rearrangement. For each sample, productive Simpson clonality was calculated as the square root of Simpson's diversity index over productive rearrangements. TCRdb limited this immuneACCESS table to in-frame rearrangements with V and J called. A share of clones is missing; checked studies link under half to unresolved V genes, and the rest is unexplained. The V and J calls and clone size come from that table; D and trimming were worked out from the DNA. This sample gives 30,000 to 40,000 clones in total; approximately 88% of them show up just once. 5.5% to 6.5% of the sample is in the top ten clones.

From the cysteine through the phenylalanine, the CDR3 covers 14 amino acids. The retained sequence is limited to the CDR3, 42 bases, with the frame set at the first base. Trimming at the junction amounts to 5 bases on V and 5 bases on J, and the germline ends lie 15 bases apart. CDR1 GTSNPN and CDR2 SVGIG are derived from the germline V gene (reference sequence). The chain is assembled from TRBV30 and TRBJ2-2; the D gene is perhaps TRBD1, on 7 matching bases. This TCR was sampled from a human donor in a cohort sampled during active COVID-19. Sequencing input: peripheral blood. DNA sequence: TGTGCCTGGGGAGAACAGGGGAGGACCGGGGAGCTGTTTTTT. This yields the protein CAWGEQGRTGELFF.